These 25 T cell receptor beta chains came from one sample sequenced in a study of CD8 T cells in Susac syndrome. Reverse transcription of 0.5 to 1 ug RNA was performed with random hexamers. MiXCR, run by TCRdb on the immunoSEQ multiplex PCR reads, gives a single entry per CDR3 protein. The sample holds about 240,000 distinct CDR3 sequences; about 96% are singletons and the top ten take approximately 0.094%. The sample comprised CD4+ T cells from PBMCs. The receptors shown here come from a human donor with Susac syndrome.

The chain couples TRBV6-5 to TRBJ2-2, with 9 bases identical to TRBD1. The germline V gene has CDR1 MNHEY and CDR2 SVGAGI. The trim removed 10 bases at V and 2 bases at J, leaving 8 bases unmatched. The CDR3 has 15 amino acids. In nucleotides, the CDR3 is TGTGCCACAATATCGGACAGGGGCAACACCGGGGAGCTGTTTTTT. It yields the protein CATISDRGNTGELFF.

The rearrangement joins TRBV30 to TRBJ2-2; D is ambiguous. V lost 2 bases to trimming and J lost 1 base, with 8 bases between them. This CDR3 spans 14 amino acids. Germline-derived CDR1 and CDR2 are GTSNPN and SVGIG (reference sequence). CDR3 in DNA: TGTGCCTGGAGTAGAGCACTGAACACCGGGGAGCTGTTTTTT. This codes for CAWSRALNTGELFF.

This clonotype was observed once. The chain combines TRBV7-9 with TRBJ2-1, with 9 positions matching TRBD2. The CDR3 is 16 amino acids. Germline lookup yields CDR1 SEHNR and CDR2 FQNEAQ (reference sequence). V was pared by 5 bases and J by 2 bases, with 7 bases of the junction left unmatched. The CDR3 loop reads CASSPLTSGPYNEQFF. CDR3 bases: TGTGCCAGCAGCCCCCTTACTAGCGGGCCCTACAATGAGCAGTTCTTC.

A single count supports this clonotype. CDR3 protein: CASSSQGGEDYGYTF. The CDR3 DNA follows: TGTGCCAGTAGTAGCCAAGGGGGCGAGGACTATGGCTACACCTTC. This chain links TRBV19 with TRBJ1-2; TRBD1 aligns across 7 bases. V lost 4 bases, J lost 3 bases, and 8 bases stayed unmatched. The CDR3 is 15 residues long. Germline CDR1 LNHDA, CDR2 SQIVND (reference sequence).

This chain joins TRBV5-1 and TRBJ1-2; 8 bases map to TRBD1. Trimming at V came to 4 bases and at J to 3 bases, leaving 5 bases not matched to a gene. The CDR3 has 14 amino acids. Germline lookup yields CDR1 SGHRS and CDR2 YFSETQ. The CDR3 nucleotides are TGCGCCAGCAGCCCCGACAGGGGTTACTATGGCTACACCTTC. Its protein is CASSPDRGYYGYTF.

V gene TRBV29-1 combines with J gene TRBJ1-1; D is possibly TRBD1 (5 bases). The CDR3 has 13 amino acids. V was trimmed by 5 bases and J by 1 base, leaving 11 bases between them. CDR1 and CDR2 from the germline V gene are SQVTM and ANQGSEA. This CDR3 reads CSVSLQGNTEAFF. CDR3 coding DNA: TGCAGCGTTTCCCTCCAGGGGAACACTGAAGCTTTCTTT. Looking up the rest from reference TRBV29-1 and TRBJ1-1 gives the full variable domain: SAVISQKPSRDICQRGTSLTIQCQVDSQVTMMFWYRQQPGQSLTLIATANQGSEATYESGFVIDKFPISRPNLTFSTLTVSNMSPEDSSIYLCSVSLQGNTEAFFGQGTRLTVV.

This chain joins TRBV20-1 and TRBJ1-2; D gene uncertain. CDR1 is DFQATT and CDR2 is SNEGSKA in the germline V gene (reference sequence). This CDR3 region has 12 residues. The ends were cut back, 7 bases at V and 8 bases at J, with 17 bases in the middle. The CDR3 reads CSGWGTLGGYTF. CDR3 coding DNA: TGCAGTGGGTGGGGAACTCTTGGCGGCTACACCTTC.

The chain uses TRBV9 and TRBJ1-2, with D uncertain. Looked up from germline, CDR1 is SGDLS and CDR2 is YYNGEE. The CDR3 has 13 amino acids. With 0 bases removed from V and 8 bases from J, the gap between germline ends came to 11 bases. CDR3 in amino acids: CASSVEGAGGYTF. The CDR3 DNA reads as TGTGCCAGCAGCGTAGAGGGAGCGGGGGGCTACACCTTC.

The CDR3 is CAWGRRNTEAFF. CDR3 sequence (DNA): TGTGCCTGGGGACGAAGGAACACTGAAGCTTTCTTT. V gene TRBV30 combines with J gene TRBJ1-1; D unresolved. The CDR3 is 12 residues long. Per germline, CDR1 GTSNPN and CDR2 SVGIG (reference sequence). The V end was cut by 5 bases, the J end by 1 base, with 8 bases between. The full variable domain, in which reference TRBV30 and TRBJ1-1 provide the parts outside the CDR3, is SQTIHQWPATLVQPVGSPLSLECTVEGTSNPNLYWYRQAAGRGLQLLFYSVGIGQISSEVPQNLSASRPQDRQFILSSKKLLLSDSGFYLCAWGRRNTEAFFGQGTRLTVV.

The chain carries TRBV6-5 and TRBJ2-3, with D tentatively TRBD1 or TRBD2 (6 bases each). The CDR3 contains 16 residues. Germline values: CDR1 MNHEY, CDR2 SVGAGI. Trimming stripped 6 bases from V and 4 bases from J, with 20 bases between. In DNA, the CDR3 is TGTGCCAGCAGCTATAGGGGGGCAGGGGTAGCAGATACGCAGTATTTT. Its translation is CASSYRGAGVADTQYF.

This clonotype was seen once. V gene TRBV9 combines with J gene TRBJ2-7; 11 bases are shared with TRBD2. With V trimmed by 1 base and J by 7 bases, 7 bases remained unmatched. CDR3 length: 15 amino acids. Looked up from germline, CDR1 is SGDLS and CDR2 is YYNGEE. The DNA for the CDR3 is TGTGCCAGCAGCGTAAGTAGCGGGAGGGCCGGGGAGCAGTACTTC. This translates into CASSVSSGRAGEQYF.

V and J are TRBV2 and TRBJ1-5, with a possible D match to TRBD1 (5 bases). Trimming removed 8 bases from V and 5 bases from J, with 13 bases in between. Germline lookup yields CDR1 SNHLY and CDR2 FYNNEI. CDR3 length: 13 amino acids. Written as DNA, the CDR3 is TGTGCCAGCGCAGGGACGGGGGATCAGCCCCAGCATTTT. Its protein is CASAGTGDQPQHF.

The chain links TRBV5-1 to TRBJ2-7; D is perhaps TRBD2 (6 bases). The CDR3 extends over 18 amino acids. V lost 0 bases, J lost 3 bases, and 22 bases lay in between. Germline V gene data show CDR1 as SGHRS and CDR2 as YFSETQ. DNA of the CDR3: TGCGCCAGCAGCTTGGTCGGCGGGACGCCCCGGGGGAACTACGAGCAGTACTTC. It encodes CASSLVGGTPRGNYEQYF.

The chain combines TRBV5-1 with TRBJ2-1; unclear D gene. The V and J ends lost 6 bases and 9 bases respectively, with 16 bases between them. The CDR3 contains 13 residues. The germline V gene encodes CDR1 SGHRS and CDR2 YFSETQ. CDR3 sequence (DNA): TGCGCCAGCACTCTAGACGGGTTTGGTGAGCAGTTCTTC. It specifies CASTLDGFGEQFF.

This clonotype has a single count. The J gene is TRBJ2-7, the V gene TRBV11-3; no clear D gene. The CDR3 runs 15 residues. V was pared by 8 bases and J by 9 bases, with 26 bases between. The V gene's germline CDR1 is SGHNT and CDR2 YENEEA. The CDR3 DNA is TGTGCCAGCGGATTTAGAGGTCAGCTACTTACCGTGCAGTACTTC. This gives the protein CASGFRGQLLTVQYF.

The J gene is TRBJ2-1, the V gene TRBV14, with D possibly being TRBD1 (6 bases). This CDR3 comprises 15 residues. The V gene lost 3 bases and the J gene lost 1 base, with 10 bases spanning the gap. From germline, CDR1 is SGHDN and CDR2 FVKESK. CDR3 coding DNA: TGTGCCAGCAGCCAGGGGACACCTTCCTACAATGAGCAGTTCTTC. As protein: CASSQGTPSYNEQFF.

The chain employs TRBV18 and TRBJ2-1; D might be TRBD1 (6 bases). Germline CDR1 and CDR2: KGHSH and LQKENI. CDR3 length: 15 residues. Trimming removed 5 bases at V and 0 bases at J, with 11 bases between. As DNA, the CDR3 is TGTGCCAGCTCAGCCGGACAGAGCTCCTACAATGAGCAGTTCTTC. Protein sequence: CASSAGQSSYNEQFF.

The chain has TRBV20-1 and TRBJ1-5, with D uncertain. The CDR3 is 13 amino acids. The ends were cut back, 3 bases at V and 9 bases at J, with 15 bases in the middle. CDR1 DFQATT and CDR2 SNEGSKA come from the germline V gene (reference sequence). CDR3 nucleotides: TGCAGTGCTAGGTCCCATTACGGTGGGCCCCAGCATTTT. Translation gives CSARSHYGGPQHF.

In nucleotides, the CDR3 is TGTGCCAGCAGAGCCCGGGGGCCAGCTTTCTTT. Translation gives CASRARGPAFF. This chain connects TRBV12-3 or TRBV12-4 to TRBJ1-1, with D perhaps TRBD1 (6 bases). The V end was cut by 6 bases, the J end by 10 bases, with 12 bases between. The CDR3 spans 11 residues.

This clonotype appeared once. This chain joins TRBV4-1 and TRBJ2-1; D may be TRBD2 (6 bases). Trimming stripped 1 base from V and 1 base from J, with 14 bases between. The CDR3 sequence is 17 residues long. Germline V CDR1 and CDR2: MGHRA, YSYEKL. CDR3 DNA sequence: TGCGCCAGCAGCCAAGCGGGGGTTCGAGGGTCCTACAATGAGCAGTTCTTC. It yields the protein CASSQAGVRGSYNEQFF.

In its sample, this clonotype was seen once. CDR3 nucleotides: TGCAGTGCTAGAGGCCTTGAACCCCCCACCTTC. Protein: CSARGLEPPTF. V usage is TRBV20-1 and J usage is TRBJ1-2, with no clear D. Germline CDR1 reads DFQATT; CDR2 reads SNEGSKA (reference sequence). CDR3 size: 11 residues. V lost 1 base and J lost 13, with 13 bases in between.

The chain carries TRBV9 and TRBJ1-5; a weak D match, TRBD1 (5 bases). This CDR3 spans 14 amino acids. V was clipped by 7 bases and J by 0 bases, with 11 bases between them. Germline V lookup: CDR1 SGDLS, CDR2 YYNGEE. The CDR3 nucleotides are TGTGCCAGCGGCGGGGGGTATAGCAATCAGCCCCAGCATTTT. It encodes CASGGGYSNQPQHF. Using reference TRBV9 and TRBJ1-5 for the parts outside the CDR3, the full variable domain is DSGVTQTPKHLITATGQRVTLRCSPRSGDLSVYWYQQSLDQGLQFLIQYYNGEERAKGNILERFSAQQFPDLHSELNLSSLELGDSALYFCASGGGYSNQPQHFGDGTRLSIL.

The chain combines TRBV11-2 with TRBJ1-2; 9 bases align to TRBD1. The CDR3 sequence is 15 residues long. CDR1 is SGHAT and CDR2 is FQNNGV in the germline V gene. J was trimmed by 5 bases and V by 1 base; bases with no gene match: 5. The CDR3 nucleotides read TGTGCCAGCAGCTTAGGACGGGGACAGGGTTATGGCTACACCTTC. Translated, it gives CASSLGRGQGYGYTF.

The chain has TRBV6-6 and TRBJ1-5; D gene ambiguous. The CDR3 extends over 12 amino acids. CDR1 and CDR2 from the germline V gene are MNHNY and SVGAGI (reference sequence). The ends were cut back, 8 bases at V and 6 bases at J, with 11 bases in the middle. The DNA of the CDR3 is TGTGCCAGCTCCCCTTTGGTTCAGCCCCAGCATTTT. Translated: CASSPLVQPQHF.

The V and J genes are TRBV30 and TRBJ2-7; D uncertain. Germline V gene lookup returns CDR1 GTSNPN and CDR2 SVGIG (reference sequence). The V and J ends lost 0 bases and 6 bases respectively, with 6 bases between them. The CDR3 is made up of 11 amino acids. DNA for the CDR3: TGTGCCTGGAGTGTAAGTCTCGAGCAGTACTTC. Translated, it gives CAWSVSLEQYF.